What follows are 16 T cell receptor beta chains derived from one specimen sequenced in a study of Ad26.COV2.S vaccination and SARS-CoV-2 variants (dated by TCRdb to the early 2020s). The library was produced with the immunoSEQ multiplex PCR assay. In its TCRdb copy, this immuneACCESS table keeps in-frame sequences only and misses some clones. Where compared with another copy, unresolved V genes explain less than half of these, and the others have no known cause. This sample lists roughly 700,000 clones; roughly nine tenths were detected once. About 1.5% of the sample comes from the top ten. Per the publication, the treatment or condition label means: 19 received Ad26.COV2.S at low or high dose, single or two shots; about five received placebo; per-sample allocation not given. For vaccine and placebo recipients, the sequenced repertoires came from samples collected on day 63 after the first injection.

Sample: peripheral blood, taken in a trial of Ad26.COV2.S vaccine versus placebo. Every receptor here comes from a person aged 18-65 years who received the Ad26.COV2.S COVID-19 vaccine or a placebo.

This chain uses TRBV11-2 with TRBJ2-2; no clear D gene. Trimming removed 2 bases at V and 3 bases at J, with 10 bases between. This CDR3 spans 15 amino acids. Germline V gene sequence: CDR1 SGHAT, CDR2 FQNNGV. The CDR3 sequence is CASSLKGMDTGELFF. In nucleotides, the CDR3 is TGTGCCAGCAGCTTAAAAGGGATGGACACCGGGGAGCTGTTTTTT.

CDR3 nucleotide sequence: TGTGCCTGGAGGATGGGACTAGCGGGAGTAGAGACCCAGTACTTC. This translates into CAWRMGLAGVETQYF. This chain connects TRBV30 to TRBJ2-5, with 14 bases identical to TRBD2. V gave up 3 bases and J gave up 4 bases; unmatched junction bases: 4. The CDR3 contains 15 residues. Germline CDR1 is GTSNPN and CDR2 is SVGIG (reference sequence).

V is TRBV4-2 and J is TRBJ2-7; TRBD1 or TRBD2 may be the D gene (5 bases each). Trimming pared 0 bases from V and 6 bases from J, leaving 12 bases between. Looked up from germline, CDR1 is LGHNA and CDR2 is YNFKEQ. The CDR3 sequence is 14 residues long. The CDR3 DNA is TGTGCCAGCAGCCAAGACGGGGCAGGGCCCGAGCAGTACTTC. This encodes CASSQDGAGPEQYF.

The chain carries TRBV7-2 and TRBJ2-7; D ambiguous. Trimming shortened V by 3 bases and J by 1 base, and 7 bases separated the two germline ends. This CDR3 contains 13 residues. Germline values: CDR1 SGHTA, CDR2 FQGNSA. The CDR3 nucleotides are TGTGCCAGCAGCTTCGCGTGGTCCTACGAGCAGTACTTC. Translated, it gives CASSFAWSYEQYF.

The chain links TRBV7-2 to TRBJ2-3; 11 bases agree with TRBD2. Losses at the gene ends were 5 bases for V and 5 bases for J; bases not matched to a gene: 3. Germline lookup yields CDR1 SGHTA and CDR2 FQGNSA. The CDR3 is 14 amino acids. The CDR3 bases are TGTGCCAGCAGCCTTAGCGGGAGGGTAGATACGCAGTATTTT. Residues: CASSLSGRVDTQYF.

In the case of this clone: The same CDR3 is also encoded by other DNA sequences in this sample. The chain links TRBV18 to TRBJ2-5; D gene unclear. CDR3 length: 13 residues. Germline CDR1 and CDR2: KGHSH and LQKENI. Deletions cut 3 bases from V and 3 bases from J, with 8 bases between. The CDR3 region has the DNA TGTGCCAGCTCACCCTCCCGCGAAGAGACCCAGTACTTC. Translated, it gives CASSPSREETQYF.

V is TRBV5-4 and J is TRBJ2-3; 10 nucleotides agree with TRBD2. The CDR3 sequence is 15 residues long. After removal of 4 bases from V and 1 base from J, the junction contained 3 bases not matched to a gene. Germline V gene data show CDR1 as SGHNT and CDR2 as YYREEE (reference sequence). The CDR3 DNA sequence: TGTGCCAGCAGCCCAGGACTAGCGGGCACAGATACGCAGTATTTT. It specifies CASSPGLAGTDTQYF.

This chain uses TRBV7-9 with TRBJ2-5, with D perhaps matching TRBD1 (7 bases). Trimming shortened V by 5 bases and J by 5 bases, and 15 bases separated the two germline ends. The CDR3 sequence is 14 residues long. Germline assignment: CDR1 SEHNR and CDR2 FQNEAQ (reference sequence). CDR3 in amino acids: CASSKGGQPETQYF. CDR3 in DNA: TGTGCCAGCAGCAAGGGGGGACAGCCGGAGACCCAGTACTTC.

V gene TRBV5-4 combines with J gene TRBJ2-1, with no clear D. Germline CDR1 is SGHNT and CDR2 is YYREEE (reference sequence). There are 14 residues in the CDR3. V was trimmed by 7 bases and J by 3 bases, leaving 14 bases between them. The CDR3 spells CASRGSLDYNEQFF. The CDR3 nucleotides read TGTGCCAGCCGTGGTAGCCTAGACTACAATGAGCAGTTCTTC.

A word on this clone: This specimen includes other DNA sequences encoding the same CDR3. The chain is built from TRBV6-5 and TRBJ2-7; D is uncertain. V gave up 3 bases and J gave up 2 bases, with 8 bases separating them. The CDR3 extends over 13 amino acids. Germline CDR1 is MNHEY and CDR2 is SVGAGI. In nucleotides, the CDR3 is TGTGCCAGCAGTTATCTAGGTGCCTACGAGCAGTACTTC. This translates into CASSYLGAYEQYF.

The count of this clone is one. V and J are TRBV5-5 and TRBJ1-6; 8 nucleotides line up with TRBD1. V trimming: 1 base; J trimming: 5 bases; junction bases outside the gene matches: 2. The length of the CDR3 is 15 residues. CDR1 SGHKS and CDR2 YYEKEE come from the germline V gene (reference sequence). The CDR3 sequence is CASSLSQGDNSPLHF. The CDR3 nucleotides are TGTGCCAGCAGCTTGTCACAGGGGGATAATTCACCCCTCCACTTT.

The V and J genes are TRBV4-1 and TRBJ1-1, with D tentatively TRBD1 (6 bases). CDR3 size: 15 residues. Trimming pared 1 base from V and 7 bases from J, leaving 16 bases between. Germline CDR1 is MGHRA and CDR2 is YSYEKL. The CDR3, as DNA: TGCGCCAGCAGCCAAGGAAAGGACAGCAGAATTGAAGCTTTCTTT. Translation: CASSQGKDSRIEAFF.

This clone was counted once. The chain employs TRBV19 and TRBJ2-3, with D perhaps being TRBD1 or TRBD2 (5 bases each). V lost 7 bases, J lost 2 bases, and 19 bases lay in between. Germline CDR1 LNHDA, CDR2 SQIVND (reference sequence). The CDR3 totals 16 residues. The CDR3 protein is CASTSINGANTDTQYF. The CDR3 DNA sequence: TGTGCCAGTACCTCTATTAACGGGGCCAACACAGATACGCAGTATTTT.

The V gene is TRBV4-2, the J gene TRBJ2-3; 11 bases fit TRBD2. After removal of 2 bases from V and 4 bases from J, the junction contained 5 bases not matched to a gene. The CDR3 spans 16 residues. The germline gives CDR1 LGHNA, CDR2 YNFKEQ. CDR3 DNA: TGTGCCAGCAGCCAATATAGCGGGGGGGCTGCAGATACGCAGTATTTT. Its protein product is CASSQYSGGAADTQYF.

The chain carries TRBV24-1 and TRBJ2-1, with D perhaps TRBD1 or TRBD2 (5 bases each). Trimming stripped 5 bases from V and 11 bases from J, with 18 bases between. This CDR3 is 14 amino acids long. Germline loops: CDR1 KGHDR, CDR2 SFDVKD. CDR3 sequence reads: CATSASGWGTQQFF. Here the CDR3 DNA reads TGTGCCACCAGTGCGTCAGGTTGGGGGACCCAGCAGTTCTTC.

CDR3 DNA: TGTGCCAGCAGTCTTGATTACACAGATACGCAGTATTTT. This sequence encodes CASSLDYTDTQYF. This chain joins TRBV6-2 or TRBV6-3 and TRBJ2-3, with D unresolved. Deletions cut 5 bases from V and 2 bases from J, with 8 bases between. Germline lookup yields CDR1 MNHEY and CDR2 SVGEGT. This CDR3 region has 13 residues.